This TCR beta chain was sequenced in a study of blood T cell repertoires in COVID-19. Study context: Some COVID-19 samples were acute and others convalescent; all came from the United States, Italy and Spain.

Sequencing used immunoSEQ multiplex PCR; TCRdb keeps in-frame clones, though not all of them. The top ten clones hold 0.8% to 1% of a sample with about 200,000 clones, approximately 90% of them seen once. The V gene end was trimmed by 4 bases and the J gene end by 4 bases; junction bases not matched to a gene: 7. Germline V CDR1 and CDR2: SGHTA, FQGTGA. CDR3 size: 16 residues. The rearrangement links TRBV7-3 to TRBJ2-3; 11 nucleotides agree with TRBD2. The source material was peripheral blood. The clonotype was recovered from a man aged 55 to 70 with COVID-19, enrolled during active disease. The CDR3 is CASSSLAGGAADTQYF. In DNA, the CDR3 is TGTGCCAGCAGCTCTCTAGCGGGAGGAGCCGCAGATACGCAGTATTTT.